A selection of T cell receptor beta chains follows, all from one sample in a study of blood T cell repertoires in COVID-19. The data were produced by immunoSEQ multiplex PCR, yet TCRdb's version contains in-frame clones alone and is incomplete. Of about 59,000 clones listed, 65% to 90% are singletons. Sequences were obtained from peripheral blood. Receptors were obtained from a woman at least 80 years old with active or convalescent COVID-19. Both conserved end residues are trimmed from each CDR3.

J	V	CDR3
TRBJ1-1	TRBV5-6	ASSLIVEGSEAF
TRBJ1-1	TRBV7-8	ASSLGQGLNTEAF
TRBJ2-3	TRBV18	ASSPPGIPGSDTQY
TRBJ1-6	TRBV7-2	ASSSGARGNSPLH
TRBJ2-3	TRBV3-1/TRBV3-2	ASRDLPAPRDTQY
TRBJ2-7	TRBV27	ASTKGQGAYEQY
TRBJ1-2	TRBV9	ASSVNEVGGYT
TRBJ1-6	TRBV18	ASSLGSYNSPLH
TRBJ2-3	TRBV4-2	ASSQVWALFSTDTQY
TRBJ2-7	TRBV10-2	ASREARDRDYEQY
TRBJ2-7	TRBV7-9	ASSLGGRVEQY
TRBJ2-3	TRBV15	ATSRAPGASTDTQY
TRBJ2-3	TRBV19	ASSRWTSGGLTDTQY
TRBJ1-1	TRBV11-2	ASSTGALNTEAF
TRBJ2-7	TRBV10-3	AISEADRVPYEQY
TRBJ2-1	TRBV3-1/TRBV3-2	ASSQQGGPYNEQF
TRBJ1-2	TRBV7-9	ASSRGTTREGYT
TRBJ1-3	TRBV7-7	ASSAGTASGNTIY
TRBJ1-2	TRBV19	ASSIDLAGINYGYT
TRBJ2-7	TRBV4-3	ASSPGPDRVGEQY
TRBJ1-6	TRBV6-6	ASSKTGAALH
TRBJ2-7	TRBV6-5	ASRLTGSTSYEQY
TRBJ1-3	TRBV7-9	ASSFAGAGNTIY
TRBJ1-1	TRBV7-2	ASSLVGSLEAF
TRBJ2-1	TRBV18	ASSPLGLAGGLQGNEQF
TRBJ2-1	TRBV18	ASSATGMGDEQF
TRBJ2-1	TRBV6-5	ASGRVSYNEQF
TRBJ1-6	TRBV7-3	ASSLTPSAPLH
TRBJ2-1	TRBV27	ASSSRLAAFYNEQF
TRBJ2-5	TRBV27	ASSLRDRGWETQY
TRBJ2-1	TRBV7-7	ASSLDQGTNEQF
TRBJ1-4	TRBV10-2	ASRRGGDEEKLF
TRBJ1-5	TRBV21-1	ASSKRDFSNQPQH
TRBJ2-5	TRBV24-1	ATSAPVKGSQY
TRBJ2-7	TRBV7-9	ASSLADKGSYEQY
TRBJ2-7	TRBV27	ASSSSSGNSYEQY
TRBJ2-5	TRBV6-4	ASSDLDRGLETQY
TRBJ1-1	TRBV6-2/TRBV6-3	ASSYTGTEAF
TRBJ1-1	TRBV27	ASSFKPEFEAF
TRBJ1-4	TRBV5-6	ASSLGGWDEKLF
TRBJ2-7	TRBV28	ASSDGYEQY
TRBJ2-7	TRBV28	ASRSGTNRMGEQY
TRBJ2-3	TRBV9	ASSSYYNTQY
TRBJ1-5	TRBV2	ASTLVQGEYSNQPQH
TRBJ1-5	TRBV6-5	ASSYAPRGAPQH
TRBJ2-5	TRBV6-6	ASKRLAGGGETQY
TRBJ1-5	TRBV18	ASSPIQANQPQH
TRBJ2-3	TRBV19	ASMGQNTDTQY
TRBJ1-1	TRBV6-5	ASINQGGAF
TRBJ2-1	TRBV3-1/TRBV3-2	ASSPERNEQF
TRBJ2-7	TRBV5-6	ASSPGTGGYEQY
TRBJ2-7	TRBV6-2/TRBV6-3	ASSYSMASREQY
TRBJ1-2	TRBV3-1/TRBV3-2	ASSQSGSYGYT
TRBJ1-5	TRBV10-3	AISQVWTGEDNQPQH
TRBJ1-1	TRBV9	ASSGRKGDTEAF
TRBJ2-1	TRBV24-1	ATQSEGTPISNEQF
TRBJ2-5	TRBV5-6	ASSLKGVDTQY